These 12 T cell receptor beta chains share one sample of origin, sequenced in a study of blood T cell repertoires in COVID-19. Clones were sequenced by immunoSEQ multiplex PCR, and TCRdb holds only the in-frame ones, with some missing. The sample carries about 53,000 clones, about 87% recorded once. Sequenced input: peripheral blood. The receptor source for this set is a man aged 50 to 60 with acute or convalescent COVID-19.

The genes are TRBV7-9 and TRBJ2-3; perhaps TRBD1 as D (5 bases). CDR3 length: 14 residues. V was clipped by 3 bases and J by 4 bases, with 11 bases between them. CDR1 and CDR2 from the germline V gene are SEHNR and FQNEAQ (reference sequence). The CDR3 DNA sequence: TGTGCCAGCAGCTTTGGGCAGGGCGCAGATACGCAGTATTTT. Translating it yields CASSFGQGADTQYF.

This chain uses TRBV5-1 with TRBJ1-2; no clear D. Germline V gives CDR1 SGHRS, CDR2 YFSETQ. The CDR3 extends over 14 amino acids. V was trimmed by 4 bases and J by 7 bases, leaving 17 bases between them. CDR3 sequence (DNA): TGCGCCAGCAGCACTTTGGGCAGGAATGGTGGCTACACCTTC. Residues: CASSTLGRNGGYTF.

The chain has TRBV3-1 (or the pseudogene TRBV3-2) and TRBJ2-7; TRBD2 aligns across 7 bases. CDR3 length equals 14 residues. With 3 bases clipped from V and 0 bases from J, the junction kept 2 bases outside the gene matches. In germline, CDR1 is LGHDT, CDR2 YNNKEL (reference sequence). Here the CDR3 DNA reads TGTGCCAGCAGCCAGCGGGAGAGCTCCTACGAGCAGTACTTC. It is translated as CASSQRESSYEQYF.

The gene calls are TRBV5-6 and TRBJ2-2; D is unresolved. The V end lost 1 base, the J end lost 5 bases, and 6 bases lay between the germline ends. Germline V lookup: CDR1 SGHDT, CDR2 YYEEEE. The CDR3 has 13 residues. This chain's CDR3 is CASSLRRTGELFF. DNA for the CDR3: TGTGCCAGCAGCTTGCGGAGAACCGGGGAGCTGTTTTTT. Together with reference TRBV5-6 and TRBJ2-2, the CDR3 gives the full variable domain: DAGVTQSPTHLIKTRGQQVTLRCSPKSGHDTVSWYQQALGQGPQFIFQYYEEEERQRGNFPDRFSGHQFPNYSSELNVNALLLGDSALYLCASSLRRTGELFFGEGSRLTVL.

The chain links TRBV19 to TRBJ2-3, with 10 positions matching TRBD2. Unmatched junction bases numbered 3, after V lost 3 bases and J lost 6 bases. CDR3 length: 14 residues. Per the germline V gene, CDR1 is LNHDA and CDR2 is SQIVND (reference sequence). The DNA of the CDR3 is TGTGCCAGTAGTATCCCTAGCGGGAGCGATACGCAGTATTTT. Protein sequence: CASSIPSGSDTQYF.

This clone was seen more than once but under ten times. This chain links TRBV6-1 with TRBJ1-6; no definite D call. The germline CDR1 and CDR2 sequences are MNHNS and SASEGT. V gave up 2 bases and J gave up 9 bases, with 29 bases separating them. The length of the CDR3 is 20 residues. CDR3 sequence: CASSENMGVSYPSVGSPLHF. DNA for the CDR3: TGTGCCAGCAGTGAAAATATGGGAGTAAGTTACCCATCGGTGGGTTCACCCCTCCACTTT.

This chain links TRBV14 with TRBJ2-3; 11 nucleotides line up with TRBD2. J was trimmed by 6 bases and V by 3 bases; bases with no gene match: 5. The germline V gene encodes CDR1 SGHDN and CDR2 FVKESK. The CDR3 contains 15 residues. CDR3 region: CASSQRLAGRDTQYF. Here the CDR3 DNA reads TGTGCCAGCAGCCAGCGACTAGCGGGACGCGATACGCAGTATTTT.

This chain connects TRBV30 to TRBJ2-1; D not resolved. The CDR3 spans 13 residues. CDR1 GTSNPN and CDR2 SVGIG come from the germline V gene (reference sequence). V lost 4 bases and J 3 bases, leaving 10 bases between the germline ends. The CDR3 loop reads CAWNIRYYNEQFF. The CDR3 bases are TGTGCCTGGAACATAAGATACTACAATGAGCAGTTCTTC.

The genes are TRBV28 and TRBJ2-5; possible D gene TRBD2, 6 bases. The V gene's germline CDR1 is MDHEN and CDR2 SYDVKM. V was cut by 2 bases and J by 1 base, with 8 bases left in between. This CDR3 is 14 amino acids long. The CDR3 DNA follows: TGTGCCAGCAGTTTAGGAGGGTCCCAAGAGACCCAGTACTTC. Translation: CASSLGGSQETQYF.

The chain recombines TRBV19 with TRBJ2-3, with D tentatively TRBD2 (6 bases). The CDR3 totals 19 residues. V lost 6 bases, J lost 0 bases, and 25 bases lay in between. Germline CDR1 is LNHDA and CDR2 is SQIVND (reference sequence). CDR3 coding DNA: TGTGCCAGTAGGCCCTTTCCAAGGGTAGCGGATGCTAGCACAGATACGCAGTATTTT. Encoded protein: CASRPFPRVADASTDTQYF.

This clone was detected a few times. The V and J genes are TRBV28 and TRBJ1-1; D is unclear. Trimming removed 1 base from V and 1 base from J, with 7 bases in between. Germline V gene data show CDR1 as MDHEN and CDR2 as SYDVKM. The CDR3 consists of 14 residues. This CDR3 reads CASSLLSRNTEAFF. DNA of the CDR3: TGTGCCAGCAGTTTATTATCGCGGAACACTGAAGCTTTCTTT.

CDR3 in amino acids: CASSPTLADEGVRELFF. DNA of the CDR3: TGTGCCAGCTCACCGACGTTAGCAGATGAGGGAGTCCGGGAGCTGTTTTTT. The V gene is TRBV18, the J gene TRBJ2-2; D possibly corresponds to TRBD2 (5 bases). Trimming took off 3 bases at V and 9 bases at J, with 23 bases between the two ends. Germline V CDR1 and CDR2: KGHSH, LQKENI. The CDR3 contains 17 residues.